This TCR beta chain was retrieved from a study of CD8 T cells in ankylosing spondylitis. This CDR3 contains 16 residues. From germline, CDR1 is SGHTA and CDR2 FQGNSA. Trimming stripped 4 bases from V and 0 bases from J, with 10 bases between. TCRdb called the 5' RACE reads again in MiXCR, with one record for every CDR3 protein. The sample lists fewer than 400,000 distinct CDR3 sequences, less than 9.5% occurring once. Study-level findings and limits: In peripheral blood, disease-linked CD8+ clones occurred at relatively low frequencies. A TCR beta motif made of eight highly homologous variants seemed typical of ankylosing spondylitis blood.

About this clonotype: Its cognate antigen is unknown.

What was sequenced was blood, either unsorted or a sorted T cell fraction (not recorded which). The source is a male donor with ankylosing spondylitis. The chain employs TRBV7-2 and TRBJ2-6, with D perhaps matching TRBD1 or TRBD2 (5 bases each). The CDR3 here is CASSWGRLSGANVLTF. In nucleotides, the CDR3 is TGTGCCAGCAGCTGGGGACGGCTCTCTGGGGCCAACGTCCTGACTTTC.